This entry describes one T cell receptor (beta chain). This clonotype has just a few counts. Its cognate antigen has yet to be identified. Base qualities were left out, and no much larger clone turns up one base away. Ficoll-Paque density gradient centrifugation was used to isolate PBMCs. Ends trimmed: V by 9 bases, J by 6 bases; bases unmatched to a gene: 17. The CDR3, cysteine through phenylalanine, is 16 amino acids long. Of all the DNA, just the CDR3 is kept, 48 bases in frame from base 1. Reading the germline V gene (reference sequence) gives CDR1 LNHNV and CDR2 YYDKDF. TCRdb shows the sequencer as Illumina NovaSeq 6000. TCRalpha and TCRbeta cDNA libraries were constructed by 5'RACE with constant-segment primers, with sample barcodes and unique molecular identifiers being introduced. RNA was extracted from every sample with Trizol reagent. The libraries were amplified in two PCR steps, and the second step added a second sample barcode and Illumina TruSeq adapters. Sequencing of the libraries was done on an Illumina NovaSeq, producing 2 x 150 bp paired-end reads. For the original study's pipeline: The reads were demultiplexed and collapsed into UMI-guided consensus sequences using migec v1.2.7. Using mixcr v2.1.11, UMI consensuses were aligned to TRA and TRB V and J templates and then assembled into clonotypes. A clonotype was counted as expanded or contracted only if both edgeR and NoisET called the change significant, with noise models trained on biological replicates. For edgeR calls, the cutoffs were a false discovery rate-adjusted p below 0.01 and a log2 fold-change threshold of 1. As an exploratory analysis of dynamics, max-normalized trajectories of the 1000 most abundant clonotypes were examined by PCA with hierarchical clustering. Separately sequenced CD4+ and CD8+ repertoires were used to assign the CD4 or CD8 phenotype of responding clones. The public sequencing data were trimmed at Q25 with fastp and processed into clonotypes with MiXCR by TCRdb, which kept only in-frame beta chains. All rows with the same CDR3 protein become a single entry with the most common DNA and genes. In this record, the V and J calls reflect TCRdb's handling and not the investigators' own analysis. This sample has approximately 450,000 distinct CDR3 sequences in its table, and 15% to 20% of those were observed once. The ten largest clones take up approximately 13% of the sample.

The sample is drawn from a study of T-cell memory formation after mild COVID-19 (dated by TCRdb to about 2021). Regarding the study in general: Most TCR sequence clusters were specific to one of the two donors. Longitudinal TCRalpha and TCRbeta repertoire sequencing tracked T-cell clones expanding and contracting after mild COVID-19 in a couple of donors. The cohort comprised two young, previously healthy adult volunteers, one female and one male.

Beyond this particular receptor, the publication reports: Contracting CD4+ clones appeared mostly in the CM and EM memory subsets, whereas CD8+ clones were enriched in EMRA. The second-wave clones that peaked on day 37 were not confirmed to be SARS-CoV-2 specific. Balanced CD4/CD8 phenotypes were observed for clones contracting from day 15 to 85, whereas a bias towards CD4+ was observed for a second wave of clones expanding from day 15 to 37. The study included only a couple of mild cases, and larger cohorts that include severe cases with pre-infection samples were judged to be necessary. Some responding clones were detected in pre-infection memory, suggesting pre-existing cross-reactive memory T cells joined the SARS-CoV-2 response.

The chain uses TRBV15 and TRBJ2-1, with TRBD2 matching 7 junction bases. The TCR originated in an adult woman who had mild COVID-19 (a few samples of this study predate the infection). The sample titles of this study are shuffled in the database, so cell type and time point are left out; the donor was told from shared clones. The material sequenced was PBMCs or a T cell subset sorted from them (not recorded which). The nucleotide sequence is TGTGCCACTGACCAGGGAGCTGGCGGGAGTTTCAATGAGCAGTTCTTC. Its coded protein is CATDQGAGGSFNEQFF.